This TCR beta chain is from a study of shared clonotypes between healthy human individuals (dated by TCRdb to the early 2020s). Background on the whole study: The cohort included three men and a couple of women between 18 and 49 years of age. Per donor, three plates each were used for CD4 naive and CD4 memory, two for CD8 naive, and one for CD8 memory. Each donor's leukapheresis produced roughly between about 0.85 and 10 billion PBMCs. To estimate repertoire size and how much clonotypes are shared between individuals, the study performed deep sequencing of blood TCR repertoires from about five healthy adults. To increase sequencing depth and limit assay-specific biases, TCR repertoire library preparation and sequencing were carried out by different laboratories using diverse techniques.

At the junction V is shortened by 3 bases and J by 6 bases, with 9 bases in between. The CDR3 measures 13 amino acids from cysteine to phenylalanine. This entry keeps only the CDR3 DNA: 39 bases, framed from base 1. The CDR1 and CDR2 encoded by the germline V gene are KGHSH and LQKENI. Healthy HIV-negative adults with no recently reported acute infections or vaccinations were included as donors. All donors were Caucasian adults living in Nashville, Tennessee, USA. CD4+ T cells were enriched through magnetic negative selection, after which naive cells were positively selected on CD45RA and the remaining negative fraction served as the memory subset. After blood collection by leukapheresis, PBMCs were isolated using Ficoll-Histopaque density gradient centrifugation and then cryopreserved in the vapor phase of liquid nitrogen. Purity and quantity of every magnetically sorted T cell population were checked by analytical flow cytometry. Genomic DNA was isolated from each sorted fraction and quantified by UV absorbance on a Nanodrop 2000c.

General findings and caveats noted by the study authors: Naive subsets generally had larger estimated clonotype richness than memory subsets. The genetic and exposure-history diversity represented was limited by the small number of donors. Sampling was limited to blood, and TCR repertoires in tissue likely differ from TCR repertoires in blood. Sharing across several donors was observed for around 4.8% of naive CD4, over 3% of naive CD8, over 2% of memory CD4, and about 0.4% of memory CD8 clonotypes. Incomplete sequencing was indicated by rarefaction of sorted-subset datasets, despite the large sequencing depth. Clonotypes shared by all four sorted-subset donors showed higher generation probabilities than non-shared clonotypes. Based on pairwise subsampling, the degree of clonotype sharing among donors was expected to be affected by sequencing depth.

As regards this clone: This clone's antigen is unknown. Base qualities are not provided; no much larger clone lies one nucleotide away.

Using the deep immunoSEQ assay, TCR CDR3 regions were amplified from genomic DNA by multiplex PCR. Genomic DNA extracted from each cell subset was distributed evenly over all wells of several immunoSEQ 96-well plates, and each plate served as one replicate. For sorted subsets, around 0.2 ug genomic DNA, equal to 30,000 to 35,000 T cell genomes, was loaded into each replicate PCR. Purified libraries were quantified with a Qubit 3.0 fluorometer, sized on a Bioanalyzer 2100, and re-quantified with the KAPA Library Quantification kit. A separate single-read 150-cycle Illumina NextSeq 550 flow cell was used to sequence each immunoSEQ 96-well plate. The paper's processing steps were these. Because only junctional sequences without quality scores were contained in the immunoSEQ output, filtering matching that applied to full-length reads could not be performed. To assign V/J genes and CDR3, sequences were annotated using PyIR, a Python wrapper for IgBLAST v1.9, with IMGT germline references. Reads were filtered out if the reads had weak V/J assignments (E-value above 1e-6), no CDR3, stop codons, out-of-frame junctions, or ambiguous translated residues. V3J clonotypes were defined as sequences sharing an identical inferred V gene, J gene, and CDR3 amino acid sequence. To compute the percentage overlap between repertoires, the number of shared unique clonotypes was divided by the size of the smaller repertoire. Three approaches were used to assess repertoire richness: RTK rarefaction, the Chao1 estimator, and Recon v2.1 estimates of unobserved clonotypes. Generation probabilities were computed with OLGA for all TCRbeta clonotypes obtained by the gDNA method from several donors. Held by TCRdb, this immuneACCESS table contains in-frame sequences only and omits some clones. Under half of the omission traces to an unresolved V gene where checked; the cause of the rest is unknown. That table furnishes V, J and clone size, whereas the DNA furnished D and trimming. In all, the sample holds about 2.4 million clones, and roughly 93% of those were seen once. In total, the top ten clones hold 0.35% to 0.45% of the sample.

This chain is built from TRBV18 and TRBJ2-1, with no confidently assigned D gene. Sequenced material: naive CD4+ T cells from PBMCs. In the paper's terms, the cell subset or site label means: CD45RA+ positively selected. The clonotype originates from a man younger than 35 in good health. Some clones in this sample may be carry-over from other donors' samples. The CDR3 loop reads CASSPGLINEQFF. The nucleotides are TGTGCCAGCTCACCGGGGTTAATCAATGAGCAGTTCTTC. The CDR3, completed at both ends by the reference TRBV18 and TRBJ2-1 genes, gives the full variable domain NAGVMQNPRHLVRRRGQEARLRCSPMKGHSHVYWYRQLPEEGLKFMVYLQKENIIDESGMPKERFSAEFPKEGPSILRIQQVVRGDSAAYFCASSPGLINEQFFGPGTRLTVL.